One and the same sample provided the 5 T cell receptor beta chains below, sequenced in a study of blood T cell repertoires in COVID-19. Clones were sequenced by immunoSEQ multiplex PCR, and TCRdb holds only the in-frame ones, with some missing. The table includes about 150,000 clones, roughly nine tenths detected once. Sequenced sample: peripheral blood. The receptor source for this set is a woman aged 40 to 50 with acute or convalescent COVID-19.

The rearrangement joins TRBV18 to TRBJ2-1; TRBD2 matches at 12 bases. The germline V gene has CDR1 KGHSH and CDR2 LQKENI. The CDR3 is 15 residues long. J lost 8 bases, V lost 4 bases, and 6 bases had no gene match. CDR3 bases: TGTGCCAGCTCACTGACTAGCGGGGGTTGGGATGAGCAGTTCTTC. Amino acid sequence: CASSLTSGGWDEQFF.

V is TRBV2 and J is TRBJ2-7; TRBD1 might be the D (6 bases). The germline V gene encodes CDR1 SNHLY and CDR2 FYNNEI. Trimming left V 0 bases short and J 1 base short, with 13 bases between. CDR3 size: 16 residues. The CDR3 is CASSEAAAGASYEQYF. CDR3 DNA: TGTGCCAGCAGTGAAGCGGCAGCAGGGGCATCCTACGAGCAGTACTTC.

This chain connects TRBV4-2 to TRBJ1-5; TRBD1 matches at 9 bases. Germline CDR1 is LGHNA and CDR2 is YNFKEQ. The J segment lost 3 bases and the V segment lost 2 bases, leaving 8 bases of the junction unmatched. This CDR3 is built from 17 residues. The CDR3: CASSQTTQGANNQPQHF. In DNA, the CDR3 is TGTGCCAGCAGCCAAACAACACAGGGGGCCAACAATCAGCCCCAGCATTTT.

This clone was counted a single time. The chain couples TRBV3-1 (or the pseudogene TRBV3-2) to TRBJ2-5; D remains unclear. This CDR3 comprises 14 residues. V was pared by 5 bases and J by 1 base, with 11 bases between. Germline CDR1 is LGHDT and CDR2 is YNNKEL (reference sequence). CDR3 bases: TGTGCCAGCAGCACGCTCACAGCCCAAGAGACCCAGTACTTC. This encodes CASSTLTAQETQYF.

V is TRBV28 and J is TRBJ1-1, with TRBD1 matching 9 bases. The length of the CDR3 is 14 residues. Germline V gene lookup returns CDR1 MDHEN and CDR2 SYDVKM. After removal of 3 bases from V and 4 bases from J, the junction contained 3 bases not matched to a gene. The CDR3 nucleotides read TGTGCCAGCAGTTTCAACAGGGGGCGCACTGAAGCTTTCTTT. This encodes CASSFNRGRTEAFF. Using reference TRBV28 and TRBJ1-1 for the parts outside the CDR3, the full variable domain is DVKVTQSSRYLVKRTGEKVFLECVQDMDHENMFWYRQDPGLGLRLIYFSYDVKMKEKGDIPEGYSVSREKKERFSLILESASTNQTSMYLCASSFNRGRTEAFFGQGTRLTVV.